This entry lists 10 T cell receptor beta chains sequenced from one sample in a study of CD8 T cells in Susac syndrome. Random hexamers served to reverse transcribe roughly 0.45 to 1 ug RNA. TCRdb reanalysed the immunoSEQ multiplex PCR reads using MiXCR and keeps one entry per CDR3 protein. The table includes about 200,000 distinct CDR3 sequences, 80% to 95% detected once. Sequences were obtained from CD8+ T cells from PBMCs. These receptors were taken from a human donor with multiple sclerosis.

The V and J genes are TRBV20-1 and TRBJ1-2; D might be TRBD1 (6 bases). V shed 5 bases and J shed 7 bases, with 17 bases lying between them. Germline V gene data show CDR1 as DFQATT and CDR2 as SNEGSKA (reference sequence). CDR3 length: 13 residues. The chain's CDR3 is CSAPGTPQGGYTF. The CDR3 DNA reads as TGCAGTGCTCCTGGGACACCCCAGGGTGGCTACACCTTC.

In nucleotides, the CDR3 is TGTGCCAGCAGCTTAGAAGCGGGTAACACCGGGGAGCTGTTTTTT. It is translated as CASSLEAGNTGELFF. The V call is TRBV5-6, the J call TRBJ2-2; tentatively, D is TRBD2 (6 bases). CDR3 length equals 15 residues. Per germline, CDR1 SGHDT and CDR2 YYEEEE. The V end was cut by 2 bases, the J end by 2 bases, with 10 bases between.

The V gene is TRBV4-2, the J gene TRBJ1-3; the D gene is possibly TRBD1 (5 bases). The CDR3 has 19 residues. Trimming took off 2 bases at V and 2 bases at J, with 22 bases between the two ends. CDR1 and CDR2 (germline): LGHNA, YNFKEQ. The CDR3 region is CASSQSGPGLSGPGNTIYF. The CDR3 DNA reads TGTGCCAGCAGCCAATCCGGGCCAGGGTTATCGGGGCCTGGAAACACCATATATTTT.

The chain carries TRBV2 and TRBJ2-7; 10 bases map to TRBD2. Trimming removed 5 bases from V and 6 bases from J; junction bases left unmatched: 10. This CDR3 is built from 15 residues. The germline gives CDR1 SNHLY, CDR2 FYNNEI. The CDR3 loop reads CASSPSGSRQGEQYF. The CDR3, as DNA: TGTGCCAGCAGTCCTAGCGGGAGTCGTCAGGGCGAGCAGTACTTC.

The V and J genes are TRBV9 and TRBJ2-5, with D possibly TRBD1 on 6 matching bases. With 3 bases removed from V and 6 bases from J, the gap between germline ends came to 18 bases. CDR1 is SGDLS and CDR2 is YYNGEE in the germline V gene. CDR3 size: 15 residues. The CDR3, as DNA: TGTGCCAGCAGCGGAGAGGGGGAGTCAAGCCAGACCCAGTACTTC. This encodes CASSGEGESSQTQYF.

The rearrangement links TRBV13 to TRBJ1-2; no reliable D call. Trimming removed 0 bases at V and 5 bases at J, with 10 bases between. The CDR3 has 14 amino acids. CDR1 and CDR2 (germline): PRHDT, FYEKMQ (reference sequence). CDR3 coding DNA: TGTGCCAGCAGCTTAGGCCGGTCTACTTATGGCTACACCTTC. Its translation: CASSLGRSTYGYTF.

The chain is built from TRBV27 and TRBJ2-7; D call uncertain. From germline, CDR1 is MNHEY and CDR2 SMNVEV (reference sequence). The CDR3 has 14 residues. V lost 5 bases and J 2 bases, leaving 13 bases between the germline ends. In DNA, the CDR3 is TGTGCCAGCAGTCCGAGGCCGGAGACCTACGAGCAGTACTTC. This gives the protein CASSPRPETYEQYF.

V is TRBV6-2 or TRBV6-3 and J is TRBJ1-1; D not certain. The V end lost 5 bases, the J end lost 6 bases, and 19 bases lay between the germline ends. Germline V lookup: CDR1 MNHEY, CDR2 SVGEGT. This CDR3 comprises 15 residues. DNA for the CDR3: TGTGCCAGCAGTCTTCAGGTGGGAGCGAGGCCTGAAGCTTTCTTT. This codes for CASSLQVGARPEAFF.

Concerning this clonotype: The junction departs from the called germline gene at one end, perhaps through a read error. The V and J genes are TRBV5-6 and TRBJ1-1, with 9 bases aligning to TRBD1. Per the germline V gene, CDR1 is SGHDT and CDR2 is YYEEEE. The CDR3 has 16 residues. The CDR3 region has the DNA TGTGCCAGCAGCCTCCGGGACAGGGTGGCGTACACTGAAGTTTTCTTT. Protein product: CASSLRDRVAYTEVFF.

The chain has TRBV6-1 and TRBJ1-4; D is undetermined. The V gene's germline CDR1 is MNHNS and CDR2 SASEGT. Deletions cut 4 bases from V and 5 bases from J, with 14 bases between. This CDR3 comprises 15 residues. The chain's CDR3 is CASSASRQTNEKLFF. For the CDR3, the DNA is TGTGCCAGCAGTGCGAGTAGGCAGACAAATGAAAAACTGTTTTTT.